The 32 T cell receptor beta chains below all came from one sample that was sequenced in a study of blood T cell repertoires in COVID-19 (dated by TCRdb to 2020 to 2022). Library preparation employed the immunoSEQ multiplex PCR assay. Not all clones reach the TCRdb copy of this immuneACCESS table, which keeps in-frame sequences only. Checked studies attribute under half of the gap to unresolved V genes and leave the rest unexplained. This sample has approximately 200,000 clones in its table, and 85% to 90% of those were observed once. 15% to 20% of the sample is in the top ten clones. The source material was peripheral blood. The receptors were sampled from a person aged 70 to 80 with COVID-19, enrolled during active disease.

This clone was detected only a few times. This chain links TRBV5-4 with TRBJ1-2, with D unresolved. With 0 bases removed from V and 3 bases from J, the gap between germline ends came to 15 bases. Germline CDR1 and CDR2: SGHNT and YYREEE (reference sequence). This CDR3 region has 16 residues. The CDR3 spells CASSLGGGGPDYGYTF. CDR3 bases: TGTGCCAGCAGCTTGGGGGGAGGAGGGCCTGACTATGGCTACACCTTC.

V is TRBV12-1 and J is TRBJ2-3; the D call TRBD2 from the table was never checked on the DNA. TRBV12-1 is marked as a pseudogene. This CDR3 has 16 amino acids. The CDR3, as DNA: TGTGCCAGCAGCTGCACTAGCGGGAGGGGGACAGATACGCAGTATTTT. Its translation is CASSCTSGRGTDTQYF.

The table lists this clone with a few counts. This chain links TRBV18 with TRBJ2-5, with D hard to call. In germline, CDR1 is KGHSH, CDR2 LQKENI. The CDR3 runs to 13 residues. Trimming removed 5 bases at V and 2 bases at J, with 9 bases between. CDR3 bases: TGTGCCAGCTCAGGAAGAGCGCAAGAGACCCAGTACTTC. It specifies CASSGRAQETQYF.

The V gene is TRBV6-6, the J gene TRBJ2-7, with TRBD1 matching 7 bases. CDR1 is MNHNY, CDR2 SVGAGI, per germline (reference sequence). With V trimmed by 6 bases and J by 2 bases, 4 bases remained unmatched. The CDR3 loop spans 13 amino acids. The CDR3, as DNA: TGTGCCAGCAGCAGGGGGAGAACCTACGAGCAGTACTTC. Translating it yields CASSRGRTYEQYF.

This clone was observed a handful of times. In DNA, the CDR3 is TGTGCCAGCAGTAACCTGTACAGTTACAATGAGCAGTTCTTC. This sequence encodes CASSNLYSYNEQFF. The rearrangement links TRBV6-2 or TRBV6-3 to TRBJ2-1; no definite D call. V was cut by 5 bases and J by 4 bases, with 12 bases left in between. The length of the CDR3 is 14 residues. Germline-derived CDR1 and CDR2 are MNHEY and SVGEGT.

The chain couples TRBV27 to TRBJ2-1; 12 bases line up with TRBD2. The V segment lost 6 bases and the J segment 5 bases; nucleotides outside the gene matches: 2. This CDR3 contains 14 residues. Per germline, CDR1 MNHEY and CDR2 SMNVEV (reference sequence). CDR3 in DNA: TGTGCCAGCAGGAGACTAGCGGGAGACAATGAGCAGTTCTTC. This gives the protein CASRRLAGDNEQFF.

J is TRBJ1-6 and V is TRBV25-1, with D possibly TRBD1 on 6 matching bases. Germline CDR1 and CDR2: MGHDK and SYGVNS. V was trimmed by 4 bases and J by 6 bases, leaving 7 bases between them. The CDR3 has 13 residues. The CDR3 bases are TGTGCCAGCAGTGTGGGGGCTAATTCACCCCTCCACTTT. Translation: CASSVGANSPLHF.

The V gene is TRBV28, the J gene TRBJ2-7, with D maybe TRBD2 (5 bases). CDR1 MDHEN and CDR2 SYDVKM come from the germline V gene. The V and J ends lost 8 bases and 4 bases respectively, with 15 bases between them. CDR3 length: 13 residues. CDR3 sequence (DNA): TGTGCCAGCCGAATAAATCGGGATTACGAGCAGTACTTC. Encoded protein: CASRINRDYEQYF.

The chain is built from TRBV9 and TRBJ2-3, with 7 bases aligning to TRBD2. CDR1 and CDR2 (germline): SGDLS, YYNGEE. After removal of 0 bases from V and 12 bases from J, the junction contained 10 bases not matched to a gene. The CDR3 is 14 amino acids. Here the CDR3 DNA reads TGTGCCAGCAGCGTAGAAGGGAGGGCCCTCTCTCAGTATTTT. This translates into CASSVEGRALSQYF.

The chain employs TRBV12-5 and TRBJ1-2; possibly TRBD1 for D (6 bases). CDR1 is LGHNT, CDR2 FRNRAP, per germline. This CDR3 spans 13 amino acids. V was shortened by 6 bases and J by 2 bases, with 10 bases between the two germline ends. The CDR3 DNA reads as TGTGCTAGTGGCACGACAGGCAACTATGGCTACACCTTC. Its translation is CASGTTGNYGYTF.

This clone was observed a handful of times. The chain links TRBV25-1 to TRBJ2-5; 7 nucleotides line up with TRBD1. The CDR3 spans 13 residues. Trimming took 5 bases from V and 3 from J; bases not matched to a gene: 3. Germline V CDR1 and CDR2: MGHDK, SYGVNS. This CDR3 reads CASSFTGEETQYF. DNA for the CDR3: TGTGCCAGCAGTTTTACAGGGGAAGAGACCCAGTACTTC. Combining the CDR3 with reference TRBV25-1 and TRBJ2-5 gives the whole variable domain EADIYQTPRYLVIGTGKKITLECSQTMGHDKMYWYQQDPGMELHLIHYSYGVNSTEKGDLSSESTVSRIRTEHFPLTLESARPSHTSQYLCASSFTGEETQYFGPGTRLLVL.

The chain recombines TRBV28 with TRBJ1-2, with TRBD1 matching over 9 bases. The CDR3 is 14 residues long. Germline V CDR1 and CDR2: MDHEN, SYDVKM. V dropped 8 bases and J dropped 3; count of bases not matched to a gene: 7. This CDR3 is CASSRQGGHYGYTF. The CDR3 region has the DNA TGTGCCAGCTCACGACAGGGGGGACACTATGGCTACACCTTC.

V usage is TRBV6-2 or TRBV6-3 and J usage is TRBJ2-5; TRBD2 matches at 7 bases. Germline loops: CDR1 MNHEY, CDR2 SVGEGT. V lost 6 bases to trimming and J lost 2 bases; unmatched junction nucleotides: 3. The CDR3 consists of 13 residues. CDR3 region: CASSGGRQETQYF. In DNA, the CDR3 is TGTGCCAGCAGCGGGGGGAGGCAAGAGACCCAGTACTTC.

The chain couples TRBV29-1 to TRBJ2-5; no reliable D call. Germline V gene sequence: CDR1 SQVTM, CDR2 ANQGSEA. CDR3 size: 11 residues. V lost 1 base and J 5 bases, leaving 5 bases between the germline ends. The CDR3 reads CSVEAAETQYF. CDR3 sequence (DNA): TGCAGCGTTGAAGCTGCGGAGACCCAGTACTTC. The entire variable domain, with the rest obtained from reference TRBV29-1 and TRBJ2-5, is as follows: SAVISQKPSRDICQRGTSLTIQCQVDSQVTMMFWYRQQPGQSLTLIATANQGSEATYESGFVIDKFPISRPNLTFSTLTVSNMSPEDSSIYLCSVEAAETQYFGPGTRLLVL.

V gene TRBV19 combines with J gene TRBJ1-5, with TRBD1 as a possible D gene (5 bases). From germline, CDR1 is LNHDA and CDR2 SQIVND (reference sequence). V was pared by 4 bases and J by 2 bases, with 12 bases between. The length of the CDR3 is 15 residues. In DNA, the CDR3 is TGTGCCAGTAGTACCCTGACAGTGGGCAATCAGCCCCAGCATTTT. Translated, it gives CASSTLTVGNQPQHF.

The rearrangement uses TRBV28 and TRBJ1-1; 11 bases are shared with TRBD1. After removal of 5 bases from V and 4 bases from J, the junction contained 9 bases not matched to a gene. CDR3 length: 16 amino acids. Germline loops: CDR1 MDHEN, CDR2 SYDVKM. CDR3 sequence: CASSLGTGGVGTEAFF. DNA for the CDR3: TGTGCCAGCAGTCTTGGGACAGGGGGGGTTGGCACTGAAGCTTTCTTT. Together with reference TRBV28 and TRBJ1-1, the CDR3 gives the full variable domain: DVKVTQSSRYLVKRTGEKVFLECVQDMDHENMFWYRQDPGLGLRLIYFSYDVKMKEKGDIPEGYSVSREKKERFSLILESASTNQTSMYLCASSLGTGGVGTEAFFGQGTRLTVV.

This sequence joins TRBV2 and TRBJ1-1, with 7 bases that match TRBD1. J was trimmed by 3 bases and V by 5 bases; bases with no gene match: 12. The CDR3 loop spans 16 amino acids. Germline assignment: CDR1 SNHLY and CDR2 FYNNEI. CDR3: CASSTPAETGDTEAFF. CDR3 sequence (DNA): TGTGCCAGCAGTACCCCAGCCGAAACAGGGGACACTGAAGCTTTCTTT.

This chain joins TRBV25-1 and TRBJ1-1; tentative D call: TRBD1 (5 bases). V lost 1 base, J lost 1 base, and 10 bases lay in between. Germline V gene lookup returns CDR1 MGHDK and CDR2 SYGVNS. This CDR3 spans 15 amino acids. In DNA form, the CDR3 reads TGTGCCAGCAGTGAATGGGGGGGAGGGAACACTGAAGCTTTCTTT. Its protein product is CASSEWGGGNTEAFF.

The chain recombines TRBV19 with TRBJ2-4, with a possible D match to TRBD2 (6 bases). The CDR3 has 14 residues. V dropped 5 bases and J dropped 2 bases, with 10 bases sitting between them. Looked up from germline, CDR1 is LNHDA and CDR2 is SQIVND (reference sequence). The CDR3 DNA reads TGTGCCAGTAGTGTAGGACTAACCAAAAACATTCAGTACTTC. It yields the protein CASSVGLTKNIQYF.

The chain uses TRBV27 and TRBJ2-5; TRBD2 aligns across 11 bases. This CDR3 is 16 amino acids long. V shed 6 bases and J 1 base; nucleotides not matched to a gene: 7. Germline V gene sequence: CDR1 MNHEY, CDR2 SMNVEV (reference sequence). The CDR3 nucleotides read TGTGCCAGCAGCTCCTGGACTAGCGGGCCCCAAGAGACCCAGTACTTC. Protein sequence: CASSSWTSGPQETQYF.

This clone was picked up a small number of times. J is TRBJ1-5 and V is TRBV5-8, with 10 positions matching TRBD1. In germline, CDR1 is SGHTS, CDR2 YDEGEE. The length of the CDR3 is 14 residues. The trim removed 4 bases at V and 5 bases at J, leaving 3 bases unmatched. The CDR3 bases are TGTGCCAGCAGCGAGGGGACAGGGGATCAGCCCCAGCATTTT. As protein: CASSEGTGDQPQHF.

This clone has more than one count but fewer than ten. The V and J genes are TRBV28 and TRBJ1-1; D is uncertain. The CDR3 length is 12 residues. CDR1 is MDHEN, CDR2 SYDVKM, per germline. V lost 6 bases to trimming and J lost 1 base, with 6 bases between them. CDR3 loop: CASSSRNTEAFF. Here the CDR3 DNA reads TGTGCCAGCAGCTCGCGGAACACTGAAGCTTTCTTT. Supplemented by reference TRBV28 and TRBJ1-1, the full variable domain reads DVKVTQSSRYLVKRTGEKVFLECVQDMDHENMFWYRQDPGLGLRLIYFSYDVKMKEKGDIPEGYSVSREKKERFSLILESASTNQTSMYLCASSSRNTEAFFGQGTRLTVV.

This rearrangement joins TRBV11-2 to TRBJ2-1; 9 positions match TRBD2. Germline V gene sequence: CDR1 SGHAT, CDR2 FQNNGV. The V gene end was trimmed by 1 base and the J gene end by 7 bases; junction bases not matched to a gene: 11. The CDR3 has 17 amino acids. CDR3: CASSLAKRATSGNEQFF. The DNA of the CDR3 is TGTGCCAGCAGCTTAGCCAAAAGGGCGACTAGCGGTAATGAGCAGTTCTTC.

DNA for the CDR3: TGTGCCTGGACAAGGAGGGGACAGGATACGCAGTATTTT. This sequence encodes CAWTRRGQDTQYF. The chain employs TRBV30 and TRBJ2-3, with D possibly matching TRBD1 (7 bases). The CDR3 runs 13 residues. Trimming pared 4 bases from V and 6 bases from J, leaving 14 bases between. Germline V lookup: CDR1 GTSNPN, CDR2 SVGIG (reference sequence).

This clone has a single count. The genes are TRBV5-1 and TRBJ2-1, with TRBD2 matching over 12 bases. Germline V CDR1 and CDR2: SGHRS, YFSETQ. Trimming removed 4 bases from V and 9 bases from J; junction bases left unmatched: 14. The CDR3 loop spans 17 amino acids. This CDR3 reads CASSVLLAGGDLGEQFF. The CDR3 region has the DNA TGCGCCAGCAGCGTTCTTCTAGCGGGGGGGGACCTCGGTGAGCAGTTCTTC.

This chain connects TRBV6-5 to TRBJ2-7, with D possibly matching TRBD2 (5 bases). This CDR3 region has 12 residues. Germline loops: CDR1 MNHEY, CDR2 SVGAGI. V lost 11 bases and J 4 bases, leaving 15 bases between the germline ends. CDR3 nucleotides: TGTGCCGGCCGGGGAATGAGTTACGAGCAGTACTTC. Its translation: CAGRGMSYEQYF.

The chain's CDR3 is CASSTGGRQQPQHF. DNA of the CDR3: TGTGCCAGTAGTACGGGGGGTCGTCAACAGCCCCAGCATTTT. The chain joins TRBV19 to TRBJ1-5; D might be TRBD1 (5 bases). CDR3 length equals 14 residues. Per germline, CDR1 LNHDA and CDR2 SQIVND (reference sequence). V lost 4 bases to trimming and J lost 7 bases, with 14 bases between them.

The rearrangement joins TRBV28 to TRBJ2-2; the match to TRBD2 covers 11 bases. This CDR3 has 15 residues. Trimming cost V 6 bases and J 4 bases; bases outside gene matches: 4. Germline CDR1 MDHEN, CDR2 SYDVKM. CDR3 sequence: CASSLGLAGTGELFF. CDR3 nucleotides: TGTGCCAGCAGCTTAGGACTAGCGGGCACCGGGGAGCTGTTTTTT. Based on the CDR3 plus reference TRBV28 and TRBJ2-2, the full variable domain is DVKVTQSSRYLVKRTGEKVFLECVQDMDHENMFWYRQDPGLGLRLIYFSYDVKMKEKGDIPEGYSVSREKKERFSLILESASTNQTSMYLCASSLGLAGTGELFFGEGSRLTVL.

The chain has TRBV11-2 and TRBJ1-1; perhaps TRBD1 as D (5 bases). In germline, CDR1 is SGHAT, CDR2 FQNNGV. The CDR3 consists of 12 residues. V lost 2 bases to trimming and J lost 12 bases, with 13 bases between them. CDR3 residues: CASSLQGRPTFF. The CDR3 nucleotides read TGTGCCAGCAGCTTACAGGGCAGGCCGACTTTCTTT.

Written as DNA, the CDR3 is TGTGCCAGCAGTTACGTCCGGACAGGAGAGCAGTTCTTC. Protein product: CASSYVRTGEQFF. The chain couples TRBV6-2 or TRBV6-3 to TRBJ2-1; 7 positions agree with TRBD1. The length of the CDR3 is 13 residues. Germline assignment: CDR1 MNHEY and CDR2 SVGEGT. Losses at the gene ends were 2 bases for V and 10 bases for J; bases not matched to a gene: 5.

J is TRBJ2-3 and V is TRBV7-3, with 8 positions matching TRBD1. The V segment lost 5 bases and the J segment 3 bases; nucleotides outside the gene matches: 4. Germline CDR1 is SGHTA and CDR2 is FQGTGA. The length of the CDR3 is 14 residues. CDR3 in amino acids: CASSKTGGTDTQYF. DNA of the CDR3: TGTGCCAGCAGCAAAACAGGGGGTACAGATACGCAGTATTTT.

V is TRBV27 and J is TRBJ2-7; D gene unclear. The CDR3 is 14 residues long. Germline CDR1 and CDR2: MNHEY and SMNVEV (reference sequence). V lost 3 bases and J 3 bases, leaving 12 bases between the germline ends. This CDR3 is CASSFGDGNYEQYF. The CDR3 DNA sequence: TGTGCCAGCAGTTTCGGAGACGGAAACTACGAGCAGTACTTC.